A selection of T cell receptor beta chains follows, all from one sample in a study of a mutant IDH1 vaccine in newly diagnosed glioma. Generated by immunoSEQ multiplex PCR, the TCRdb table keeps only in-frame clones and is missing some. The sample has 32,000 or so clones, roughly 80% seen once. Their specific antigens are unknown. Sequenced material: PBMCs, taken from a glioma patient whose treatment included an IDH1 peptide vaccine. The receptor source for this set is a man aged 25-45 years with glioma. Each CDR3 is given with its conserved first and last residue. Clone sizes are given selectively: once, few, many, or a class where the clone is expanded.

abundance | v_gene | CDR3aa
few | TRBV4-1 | CASSQAPGRTYQPQHF
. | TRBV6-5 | CASSQQGNEQFF
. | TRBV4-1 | CASSQGRDGGYEQYF
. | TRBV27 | CASSFQGAIGELFF
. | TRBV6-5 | CASSYSAGEEKLFF
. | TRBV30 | CAWGQDYGYTF
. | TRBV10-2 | CASRYREGDYEQYF
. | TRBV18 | CASSLDTAGPLAQHF
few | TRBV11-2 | CASSEDRGTEAFF
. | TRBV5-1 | CASSGQGASDEKLFF
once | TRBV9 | CASSAEWGEPGELFF
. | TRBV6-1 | CASSEESYEQYF
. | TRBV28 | CASVQGETLPAGEQYF
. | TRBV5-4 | CASSSGEAVLNQYF
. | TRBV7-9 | CASTSGGWNGNEKLFF
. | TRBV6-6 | CASRPGTGRSPLHF
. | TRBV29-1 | CSATNQGGTEAFF
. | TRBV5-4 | CASSLVWTGVSYEQYF
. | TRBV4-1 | CASSQDSAWRIGQFF
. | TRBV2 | CASSTLEQYF